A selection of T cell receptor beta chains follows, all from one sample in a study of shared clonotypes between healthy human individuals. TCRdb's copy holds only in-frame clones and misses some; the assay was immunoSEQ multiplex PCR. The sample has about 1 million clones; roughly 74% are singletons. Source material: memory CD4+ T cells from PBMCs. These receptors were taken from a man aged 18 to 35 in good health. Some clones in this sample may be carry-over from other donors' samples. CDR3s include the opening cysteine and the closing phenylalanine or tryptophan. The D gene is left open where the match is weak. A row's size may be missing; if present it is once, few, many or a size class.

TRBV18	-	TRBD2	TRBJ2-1	CASSPGTSGSYEQFF	TGTGCCAGCTCACCAGGGACTAGCGGGAGCTATGAGCAGTTCTTC
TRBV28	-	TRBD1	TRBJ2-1	CASRPNRIGTGGAGEQFF	TGTGCCAGCAGACCTAATAGGATCGGGACAGGGGGCGCGGGGGAGCAGTTCTTC
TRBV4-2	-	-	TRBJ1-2	CASSHAKGGYYGYTF	TGTGCCAGCAGCCACGCCAAGGGGGGTTACTATGGCTACACCTTC
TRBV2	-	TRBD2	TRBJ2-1	CASTSGRGSYNEQFF	TGTGCCAGCACTAGCGGGAGGGGGTCCTACAATGAGCAGTTCTTC
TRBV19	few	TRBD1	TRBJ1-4	CASSLQGAANEKLFF	TGTGCCAGTAGTTTGCAGGGGGCCGCTAATGAAAAACTGTTTTTT
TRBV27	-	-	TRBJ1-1	CASSPPGRIEAFF	TGTGCCAGCAGTCCCCCGGGTCGTATCGAGGCTTTCTTT
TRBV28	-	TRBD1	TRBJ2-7	CASGQGFGNEQYF	TGTGCCAGCGGACAGGGCTTCGGCAACGAGCAGTACTTC
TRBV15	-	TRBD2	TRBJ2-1	CATSRVGLGFNEQFF	TGTGCCACCAGCAGAGTCGGACTAGGATTCAATGAGCAGTTCTTC
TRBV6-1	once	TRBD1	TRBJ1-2	CASSDPGQGTGYGSYGYTF	TGTGCCAGCAGTGATCCGGGACAGGGGACAGGGTATGGCTCGTATGGCTACACCTTC
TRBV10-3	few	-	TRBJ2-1	CAISERQNNEQFF	TGTGCCATCAGTGAACGTCAGAACAATGAGCAGTTCTTC